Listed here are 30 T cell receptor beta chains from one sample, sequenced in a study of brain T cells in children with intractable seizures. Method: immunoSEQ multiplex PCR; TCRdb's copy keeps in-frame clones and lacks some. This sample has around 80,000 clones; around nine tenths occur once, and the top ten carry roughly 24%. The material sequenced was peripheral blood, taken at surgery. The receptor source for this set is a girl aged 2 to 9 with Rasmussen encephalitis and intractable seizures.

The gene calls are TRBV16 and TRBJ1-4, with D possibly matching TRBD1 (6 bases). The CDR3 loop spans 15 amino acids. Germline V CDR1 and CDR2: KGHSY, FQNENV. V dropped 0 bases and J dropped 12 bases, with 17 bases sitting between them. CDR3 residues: CASSQSGTPGGELFF. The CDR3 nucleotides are TGTGCCAGCAGCCAATCGGGGACACCGGGGGGTGAACTGTTTTTT.

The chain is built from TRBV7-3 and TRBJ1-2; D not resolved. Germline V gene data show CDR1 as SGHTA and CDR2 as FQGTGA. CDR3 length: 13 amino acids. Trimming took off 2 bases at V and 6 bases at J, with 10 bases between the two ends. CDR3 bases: TGTGCCAGCAGCTTATTCTCCGATCATGGCTACACCTTC. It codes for CASSLFSDHGYTF. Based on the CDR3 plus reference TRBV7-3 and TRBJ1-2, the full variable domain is GAGVSQTPSNKVTEKGKYVELRCDPISGHTALYWYRQSLGQGPEFLIYFQGTGAADDSGLPNDRFFAVRPEGSVSTLKIQRTERGDSAVYLCASSLFSDHGYTFGSGTRLTVV.

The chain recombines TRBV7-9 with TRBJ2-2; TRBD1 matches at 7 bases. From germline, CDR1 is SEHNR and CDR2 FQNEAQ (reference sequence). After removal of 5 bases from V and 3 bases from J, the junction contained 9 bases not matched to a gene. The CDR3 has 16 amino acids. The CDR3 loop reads CASSLPTDRDTGELFF. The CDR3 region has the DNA TGTGCCAGCAGCCTCCCTACCGACAGGGACACCGGGGAGCTGTTTTTT.

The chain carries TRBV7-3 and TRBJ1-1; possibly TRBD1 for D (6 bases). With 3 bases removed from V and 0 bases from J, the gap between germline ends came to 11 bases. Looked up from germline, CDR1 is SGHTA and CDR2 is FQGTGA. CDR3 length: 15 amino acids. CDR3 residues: CASSLGGRVNTEAFF. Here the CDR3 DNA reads TGTGCCAGCAGCTTGGGGGGCAGGGTGAACACTGAAGCTTTCTTT. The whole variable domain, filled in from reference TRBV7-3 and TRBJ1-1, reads GAGVSQTPSNKVTEKGKYVELRCDPISGHTALYWYRQSLGQGPEFLIYFQGTGAADDSGLPNDRFFAVRPEGSVSTLKIQRTERGDSAVYLCASSLGGRVNTEAFFGQGTRLTVV.

CDR3 in amino acids: CASRGRVRNQPQHF. The CDR3 DNA sequence: TGTGCTAGTAGGGGCAGGGTTCGCAATCAGCCCCAGCATTTT. The rearrangement joins TRBV12-5 to TRBJ1-5; possibly TRBD1 for D (5 bases). The CDR3 is 14 amino acids. V was cut by 8 bases and J by 2 bases, with 13 bases left in between. Germline CDR1 LGHNT, CDR2 FRNRAP. The full variable domain, with the rest looked up from reference TRBV12-5 and TRBJ1-5, is DARVTQTPRHKVTEMGQEVTMRCQPILGHNTVFWYRQTMMQGLELLAYFRNRAPLDDSGMPKDRFSAEMPDATLATLKIQPSEPRDSAVYFCASRGRVRNQPQHFGDGTRLSIL.

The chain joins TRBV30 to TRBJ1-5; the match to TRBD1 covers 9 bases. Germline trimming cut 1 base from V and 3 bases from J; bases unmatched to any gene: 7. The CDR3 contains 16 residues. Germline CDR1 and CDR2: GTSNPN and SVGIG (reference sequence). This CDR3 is CAWSGEQGAPNQPQHF. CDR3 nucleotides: TGTGCCTGGAGTGGAGAACAGGGGGCTCCCAATCAGCCCCAGCATTTT.

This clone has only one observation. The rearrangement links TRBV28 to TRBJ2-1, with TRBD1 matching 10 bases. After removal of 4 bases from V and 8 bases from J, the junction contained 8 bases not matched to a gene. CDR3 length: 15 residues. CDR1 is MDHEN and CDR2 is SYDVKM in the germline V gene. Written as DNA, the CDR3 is TGTGCCAGCAGTTACCGGGACAGGGGAATGGATGAGCAGTTCTTC. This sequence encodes CASSYRDRGMDEQFF.

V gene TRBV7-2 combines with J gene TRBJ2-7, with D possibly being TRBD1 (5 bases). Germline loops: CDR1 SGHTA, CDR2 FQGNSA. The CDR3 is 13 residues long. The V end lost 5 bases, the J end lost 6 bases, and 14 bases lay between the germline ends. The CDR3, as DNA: TGTGCCAGCAGCAGACAGCCAGAGGCCGAGCAGTACTTC. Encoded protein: CASSRQPEAEQYF.

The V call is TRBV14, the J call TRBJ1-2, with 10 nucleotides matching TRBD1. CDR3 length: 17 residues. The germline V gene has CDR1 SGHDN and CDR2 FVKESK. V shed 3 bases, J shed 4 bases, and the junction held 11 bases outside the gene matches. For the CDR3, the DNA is TGTGCCAGCAGCCAGCTGACAGGGGGCGCGTCACGCTATGGCTACACCTTC. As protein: CASSQLTGGASRYGYTF.

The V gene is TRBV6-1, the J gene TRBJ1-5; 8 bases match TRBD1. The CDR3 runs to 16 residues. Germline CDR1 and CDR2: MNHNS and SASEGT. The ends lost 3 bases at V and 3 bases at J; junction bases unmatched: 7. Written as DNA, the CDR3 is TGTGCCAGCAGTGACCTAGGACAGGGCTACAATCAGCCCCAGCATTTT. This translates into CASSDLGQGYNQPQHF.

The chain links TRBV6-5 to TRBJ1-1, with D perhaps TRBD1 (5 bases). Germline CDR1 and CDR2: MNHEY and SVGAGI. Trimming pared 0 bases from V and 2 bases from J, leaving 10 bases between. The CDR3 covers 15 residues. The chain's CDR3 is CASSYSTVRNTEAFF. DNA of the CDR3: TGTGCCAGCAGTTACTCGACAGTAAGAAACACTGAAGCTTTCTTT.

The CDR3 sequence is CATSDLRADTQYF. CDR3 nucleotides: TGTGCCACCAGTGATTTGAGAGCCGATACGCAGTATTTT. V is TRBV24-1 and J is TRBJ2-3; D unresolved. There are 13 residues in the CDR3. CDR1 and CDR2 from the germline V gene are KGHDR and SFDVKD. The ends were cut back, 0 bases at V and 6 bases at J, with 6 bases in the middle.

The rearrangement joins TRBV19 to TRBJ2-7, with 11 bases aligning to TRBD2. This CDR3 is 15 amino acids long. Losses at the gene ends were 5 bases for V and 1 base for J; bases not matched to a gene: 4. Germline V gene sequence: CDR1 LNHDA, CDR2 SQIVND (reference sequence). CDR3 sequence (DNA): TGTGCCAGTAGTTTCACTAGCGGGGGTTCCTACGAGCAGTACTTC. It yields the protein CASSFTSGGSYEQYF.

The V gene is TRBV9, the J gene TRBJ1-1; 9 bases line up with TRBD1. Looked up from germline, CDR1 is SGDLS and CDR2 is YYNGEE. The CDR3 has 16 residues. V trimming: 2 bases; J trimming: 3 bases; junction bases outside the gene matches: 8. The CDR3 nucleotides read TGTGCCAGCAGCGTGGGGATACAGGGGGCGTACACTGAAGCTTTCTTT. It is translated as CASSVGIQGAYTEAFF.

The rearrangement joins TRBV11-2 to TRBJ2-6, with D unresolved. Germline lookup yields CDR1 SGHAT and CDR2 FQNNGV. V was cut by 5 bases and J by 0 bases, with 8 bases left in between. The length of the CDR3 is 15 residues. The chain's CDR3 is CASSLSSSGANVLTF. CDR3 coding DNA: TGTGCCAGCAGCCTATCGAGCTCTGGGGCCAACGTCCTGACTTTC. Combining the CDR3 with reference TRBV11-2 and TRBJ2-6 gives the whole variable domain EAGVAQSPRYKIIEKRQSVAFWCNPISGHATLYWYQQILGQGPKLLIQFQNNGVVDDSQLPKDRFSAERLKGVDSTLKIQPAKLEDSAVYLCASSLSSSGANVLTFGAGSRLTVL.

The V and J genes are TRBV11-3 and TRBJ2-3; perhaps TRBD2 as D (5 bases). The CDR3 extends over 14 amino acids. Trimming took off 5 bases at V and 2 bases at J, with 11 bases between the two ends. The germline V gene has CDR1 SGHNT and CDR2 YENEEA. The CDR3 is CASSPYGDTDTQYF. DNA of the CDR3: TGTGCCAGCAGCCCGTACGGGGACACAGATACGCAGTATTTT.

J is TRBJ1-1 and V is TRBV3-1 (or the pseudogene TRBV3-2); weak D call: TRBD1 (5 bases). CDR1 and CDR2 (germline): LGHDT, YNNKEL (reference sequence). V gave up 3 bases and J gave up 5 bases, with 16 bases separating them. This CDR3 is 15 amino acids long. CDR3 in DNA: TGTGCCAGCAGCCAGGGGTTCGGGGGTGTAACTGAAGCTTTCTTT. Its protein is CASSQGFGGVTEAFF.

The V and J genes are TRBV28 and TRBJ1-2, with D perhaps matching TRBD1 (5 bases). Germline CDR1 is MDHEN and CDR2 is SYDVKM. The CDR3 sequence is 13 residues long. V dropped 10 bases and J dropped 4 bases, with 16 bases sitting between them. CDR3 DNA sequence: TGTGCCATCGCGGGGCCAGACCTCTATGGCTACACCTTC. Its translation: CAIAGPDLYGYTF.

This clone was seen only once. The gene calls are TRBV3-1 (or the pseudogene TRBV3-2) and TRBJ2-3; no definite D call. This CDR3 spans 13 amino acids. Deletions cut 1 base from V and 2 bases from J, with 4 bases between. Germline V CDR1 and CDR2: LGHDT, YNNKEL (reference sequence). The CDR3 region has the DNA TGTGCCAGCAGCCAAGTCCCCACAGATACGCAGTATTTT. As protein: CASSQVPTDTQYF.

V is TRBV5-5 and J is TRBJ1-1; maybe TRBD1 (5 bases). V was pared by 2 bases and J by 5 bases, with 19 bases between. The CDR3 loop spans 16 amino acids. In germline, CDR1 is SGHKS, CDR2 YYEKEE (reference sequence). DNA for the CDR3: TGTGCCAGCAGCTTAATAATTGGTTCACAGGTGACTGAAGCTTTCTTT. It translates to CASSLIIGSQVTEAFF.

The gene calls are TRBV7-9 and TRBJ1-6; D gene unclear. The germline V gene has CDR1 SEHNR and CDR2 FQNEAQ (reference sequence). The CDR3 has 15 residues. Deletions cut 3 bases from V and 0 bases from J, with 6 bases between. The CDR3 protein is CASSLGSSYNSPLHF. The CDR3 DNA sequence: TGTGCCAGCAGCTTGGGGAGCTCCTATAATTCACCCCTCCACTTT.

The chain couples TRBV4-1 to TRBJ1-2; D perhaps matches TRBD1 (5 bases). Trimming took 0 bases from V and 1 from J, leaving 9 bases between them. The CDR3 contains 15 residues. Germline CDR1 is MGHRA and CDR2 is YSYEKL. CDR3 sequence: CASSQETALNYGYTF. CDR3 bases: TGCGCCAGCAGCCAAGAGACAGCCCTTAACTATGGCTACACCTTC.

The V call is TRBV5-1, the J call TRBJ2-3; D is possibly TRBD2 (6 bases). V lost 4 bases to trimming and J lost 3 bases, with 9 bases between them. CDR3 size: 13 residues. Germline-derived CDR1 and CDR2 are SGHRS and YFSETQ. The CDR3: CASSLGGTDTQYF. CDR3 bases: TGCGCCAGCAGCCTGGGGGGAACAGATACGCAGTATTTT.

The CDR3 loop reads CASSPLARGETQYF. The CDR3 nucleotides are TGTGCCAGCAGCCCATTAGCCAGAGGAGAGACCCAGTACTTC. The chain joins TRBV3-1 (or the pseudogene TRBV3-2) to TRBJ2-5; D ambiguous. Germline V gene data show CDR1 as LGHDT and CDR2 as YNNKEL (reference sequence). V was pared by 4 bases and J by 4 bases, with 13 bases between. CDR3 length equals 14 residues.

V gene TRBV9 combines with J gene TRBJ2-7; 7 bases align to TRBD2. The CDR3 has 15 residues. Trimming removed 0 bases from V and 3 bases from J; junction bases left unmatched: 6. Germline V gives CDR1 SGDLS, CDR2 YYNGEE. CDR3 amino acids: CASSVGASGFYEQYF. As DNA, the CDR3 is TGTGCCAGCAGCGTAGGCGCTAGCGGATTCTACGAGCAGTACTTC.

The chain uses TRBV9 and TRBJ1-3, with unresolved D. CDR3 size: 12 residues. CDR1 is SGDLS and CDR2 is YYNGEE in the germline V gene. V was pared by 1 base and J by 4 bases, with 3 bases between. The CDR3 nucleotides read TGTGCCAGCAGCGTAAGCGGAAACACCATATATTTT. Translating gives CASSVSGNTIYF.

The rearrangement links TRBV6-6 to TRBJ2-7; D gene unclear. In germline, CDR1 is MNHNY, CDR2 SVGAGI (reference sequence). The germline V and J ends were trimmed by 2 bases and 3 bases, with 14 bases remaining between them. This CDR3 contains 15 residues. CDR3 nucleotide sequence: TGTGCCAGCAGTTACCTTGATCTATTATACTACGAGCAGTACTTC. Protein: CASSYLDLLYYEQYF.

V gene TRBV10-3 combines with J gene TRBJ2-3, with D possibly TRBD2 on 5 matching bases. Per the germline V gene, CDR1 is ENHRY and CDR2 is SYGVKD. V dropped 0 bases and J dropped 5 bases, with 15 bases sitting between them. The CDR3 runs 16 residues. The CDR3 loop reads CAISESTVSGGDTQYF. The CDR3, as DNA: TGTGCCATCAGTGAGTCTACGGTGAGTGGAGGAGATACGCAGTATTTT.

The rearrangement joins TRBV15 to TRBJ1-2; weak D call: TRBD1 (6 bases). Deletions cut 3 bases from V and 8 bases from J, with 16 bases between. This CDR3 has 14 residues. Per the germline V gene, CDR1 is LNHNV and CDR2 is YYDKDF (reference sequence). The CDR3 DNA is TGTGCCACCAGCAGTCCTGGGGGCGCGGACGGCTACACCTTC. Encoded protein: CATSSPGGADGYTF.

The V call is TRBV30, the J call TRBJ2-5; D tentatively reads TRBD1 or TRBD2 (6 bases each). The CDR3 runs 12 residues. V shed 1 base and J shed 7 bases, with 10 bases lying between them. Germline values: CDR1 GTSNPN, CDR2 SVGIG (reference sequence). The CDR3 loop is CAWSAGAWTQYF. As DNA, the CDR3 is TGTGCCTGGAGTGCGGGGGCTTGGACCCAGTACTTC. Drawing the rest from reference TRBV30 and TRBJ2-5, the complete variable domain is SQTIHQWPATLVQPVGSPLSLECTVEGTSNPNLYWYRQAAGRGLQLLFYSVGIGQISSEVPQNLSASRPQDRQFILSSKKLLLSDSGFYLCAWSAGAWTQYFGPGTRLLVL.